Here is one T cell receptor (beta chain) with its context. These data belong to a study of blood T cell repertoires in COVID-19. Overall study: The origin of the acute and convalescent COVID-19 samples was the United States, Italy and Spain. T cells, B-cell-depleted T cells, or PBMCs provided the cDNA or gDNA that served as material.

In the study's own analysis: Estimation of nucleated cell counts was performed using reference gene primer amplification. Repertoires were generated with immunoSEQ multiplex PCR, while TCRdb's copy carries only in-frame clones and drops some. The D gene and trimming were derived from the DNA, and the V and J assignments and clone size from that table. The top ten hold about 2% of the sample, which has 250,000 to 300,000 clones, around 90% seen once. The CDR3 is 15 residues long. Germline-derived CDR1 and CDR2 are MGHRA and YSYEKL. Trimming took 3 bases from V and 1 from J; bases not matched to a gene: 2.

This sequence originates from a woman between 50 and 59 years old who had recovered from COVID-19. This sequence joins TRBV4-1 and TRBJ1-3, with TRBD1 matching 8 bases. The source material was peripheral blood. CDR3 bases: TGCGCCAGCAGCCACTGGACAGGGTCTGGAAACACCATATATTTT. Its translation is CASSHWTGSGNTIYF.